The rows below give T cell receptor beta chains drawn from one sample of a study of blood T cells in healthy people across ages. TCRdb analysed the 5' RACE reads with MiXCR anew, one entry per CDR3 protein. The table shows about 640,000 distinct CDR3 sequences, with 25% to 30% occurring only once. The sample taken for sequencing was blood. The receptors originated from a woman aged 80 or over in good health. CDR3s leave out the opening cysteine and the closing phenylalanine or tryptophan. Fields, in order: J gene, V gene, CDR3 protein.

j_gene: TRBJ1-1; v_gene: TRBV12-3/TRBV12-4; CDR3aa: ASSFMGGRLVNTEAF
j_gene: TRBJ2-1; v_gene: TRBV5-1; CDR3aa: ASSDRTGWYEQF
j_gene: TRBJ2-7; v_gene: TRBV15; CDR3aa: ATSGGSGAEQY
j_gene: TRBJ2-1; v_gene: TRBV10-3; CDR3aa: AISEARYNEQF
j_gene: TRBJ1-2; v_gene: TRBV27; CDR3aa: ASSRYTGSYGYT
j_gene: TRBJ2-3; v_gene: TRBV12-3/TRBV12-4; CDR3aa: ASSLGEVTGDTQY
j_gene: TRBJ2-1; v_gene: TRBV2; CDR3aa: ASSERRYGGGVYNEQF
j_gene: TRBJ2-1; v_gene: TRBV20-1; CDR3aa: SAPGTGVNNEQF
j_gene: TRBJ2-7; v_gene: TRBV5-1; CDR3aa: ASSLGDRGHYEQY
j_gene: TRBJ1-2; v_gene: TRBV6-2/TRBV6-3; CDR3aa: ASRPVGRHGYT
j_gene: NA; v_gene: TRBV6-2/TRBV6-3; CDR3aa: ASRLDTIYNEQY
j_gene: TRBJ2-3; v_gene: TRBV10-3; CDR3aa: AISDSTSGAGADTQY
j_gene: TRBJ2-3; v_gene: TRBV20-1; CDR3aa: SASWGTGTGTSGGSGTDTQY
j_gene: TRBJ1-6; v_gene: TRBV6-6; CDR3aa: ASSLLQVQDSPLH
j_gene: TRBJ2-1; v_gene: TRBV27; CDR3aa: ASSFGGTSGRTDEQF
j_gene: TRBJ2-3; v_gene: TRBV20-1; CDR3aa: SARGLAGVGDTQY
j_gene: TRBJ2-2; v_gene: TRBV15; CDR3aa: ATSRDLLGDNTGELF
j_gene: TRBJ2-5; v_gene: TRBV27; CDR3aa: ASSLSTRGLWGGRNEQY
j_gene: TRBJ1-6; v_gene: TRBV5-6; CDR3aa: ASSSPGTGTSPLH
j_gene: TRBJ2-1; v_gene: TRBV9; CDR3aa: ASSVSVAGTNEQF
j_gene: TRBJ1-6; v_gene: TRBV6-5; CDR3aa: ASSSTPNNSPLH
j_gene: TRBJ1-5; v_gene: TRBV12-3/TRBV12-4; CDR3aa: ASSRFSNQPQH
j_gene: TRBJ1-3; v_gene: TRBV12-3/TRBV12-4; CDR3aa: ASSLVRAGGSSGNTIY
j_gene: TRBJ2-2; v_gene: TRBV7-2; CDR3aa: ASTLTNRVGGELF
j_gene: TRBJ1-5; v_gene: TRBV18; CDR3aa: ASSTVSRSNQPQH
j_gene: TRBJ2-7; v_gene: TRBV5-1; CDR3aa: ANSEQAGGWYEQY
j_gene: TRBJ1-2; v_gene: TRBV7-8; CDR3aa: ASSSRDSSNYRYT
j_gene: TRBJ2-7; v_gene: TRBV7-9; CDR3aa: ASSFSQGGIQGQY
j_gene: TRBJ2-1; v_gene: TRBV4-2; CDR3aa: ASSQDGAGGLYNEQF
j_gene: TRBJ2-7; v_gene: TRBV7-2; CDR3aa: ASSFSRGDEQY
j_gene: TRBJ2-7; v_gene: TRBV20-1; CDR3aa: SALSITSYEQY
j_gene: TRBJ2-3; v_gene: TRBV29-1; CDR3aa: SVESQAGDTQY
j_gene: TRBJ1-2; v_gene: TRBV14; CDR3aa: ASSQDFYDYT
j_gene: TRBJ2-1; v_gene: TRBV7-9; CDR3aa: ASSLLAGGSSRYNEQF
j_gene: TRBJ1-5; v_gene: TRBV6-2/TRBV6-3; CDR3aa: ASSMRIRSNQPQH
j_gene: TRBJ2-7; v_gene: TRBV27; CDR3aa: ASSPSLAGMSYEQY
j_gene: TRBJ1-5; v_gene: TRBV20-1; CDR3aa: SAMGQGMGRQPQH
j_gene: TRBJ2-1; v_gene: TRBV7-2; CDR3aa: ASSLAQIGGAFGNEQF